This T cell receptor beta chain stems from a study of cytomegalovirus exposure and HLA in healthy donors (dated by TCRdb to about 2017). Concerning the study at large: According to an earlier analysis of 587 of the donors, about 179 million T cells yielded 95 million to 140 million unique TCR beta sequences and 276 Gb of sequence data. Every discovery cohort repertoire had been produced on one sequencing platform. Rather than drawing on any new phenotypic data, the later analysis identified candidate immune exposures from TCR beta sequences and the way those sequences occurred across donors. To predict cytomegalovirus infection status, the study brought together high-throughput TCR immunosequencing, statistical association of individual TCRs with disease status, and machine learning. The study profiled the T cell repertoires of some 610 subjects by immunosequencing and related them to cytomegalovirus serostatus. Across some 400 genotyped donors of the cohort, an average of approximately 240,000 unique TCR beta nucleotide sequences per donor were sequenced, and 15% to 20% of those sequences were non-productive. In a later analysis, previously published TCR beta repertoires from 666 donors were re-analyzed and high-resolution HLA genotyping was added so that TCR occurrence patterns could be studied. Four or five DR-DQ haplotypes were treated as single units for association and clustering because of strong linkage in the cohort. Along with the 666-subject first cohort, a separate validation cohort of over a hundred different subjects was used. To decide whether each TCR beta V gene segment behaved as functional or pseudogenic, an earlier analysis of nearly 600 of the donors relied on high-throughput TCR beta sequencing. The aim of the study was to test whether cataloging public T cell receptors could identify signatures of past pathogen exposure. Alongside the repertoire data, information on donor age, sex, ethnicity and CMV serostatus was compiled. Typing coverage varied by locus: roughly 629-640 donors for A, B, C, DRB1 and DQB1; under 550 for DQA1; nearly 610 for DPA1; roughly 470 for DPB1. An early release covering some 640 HLA-typed donors comprised approximately 300 gigabases of sequencing data and 65 million to 100 million unique TCR sequences. HLA typing included class I and class II loci at four-digit resolution. Genome-wide SNP genotypes for about three fifths of the 666 donors were used in a later genetic analysis, which treated that subset as a discovery cohort. Of the approximately 370 genotyped donors, 81% were placed in the genetic ancestry cluster associated with self-reported Caucasian donors.

Library generation was performed with the immunoSEQ multiplex PCR assay. A mixture of 60 forward primers for TCR Vbeta segments and 13 reverse primers for TCR Jbeta segments was used in the multiplex PCR. The CDR3 region of rearranged TCR beta genes was amplified from genomic DNA by a multiplex PCR assay. Amplified TCR beta libraries were sequenced as 87-base-pair reads on the Illumina HiSeq System. The authors' pipeline ran thus. A later analysis tallied 75 million to 95 million unique TCR beta chains across the 700 or so repertoires, and around 12 million of those chains were shared by two or more donors. A nearest-neighbor algorithm error-corrected the raw reads and collapsed the reads into unique sequences, merging closely related sequences to remove PCR and sequencing errors. CDR3 sequences were aligned to IMGT reference sequences to assign V, D and J gene segments. Each retained sequence needed at least a six-nucleotide match to both a V gene segment and a J gene segment. A rearrangement counted as productive if the CDR3 had no stop codons and remained in frame with V and J, and every other rearrangement counted as non-productive. Following IMGT convention, CDR3 was defined as the stretch from the second conserved V-encoded cysteine to the conserved J-encoded phenylalanine. In an earlier analysis of around 600 of the donors, sequences lacking an unambiguous match to a single V gene segment were excluded. An earlier analysis of a few hundred of the donors classified V segments as functional when productive rearrangements were above 56.7% and as segregating when the standard deviation between donors was above 5%. A statistical classification framework was developed to diagnose cytomegalovirus status using the catalog of TCR beta chain sequences. A later analysis assigned V and J genes by comparing TCR nucleotide sequences with IMGT/GENE-DB human TR gene sequences. Using the TCRdist pipeline, a later analysis assigned CDR3 sequences along with most-parsimonious VDJ recombination scenarios. In a later analysis, each TCR beta chain was defined by its CDR3 amino acid sequence together with its V-gene family, and reads without a unique V-gene family were excluded. In a later analysis, fewer than 650 highly shared, low-generation-probability nucleotide sequences were removed to address suspected cross-contamination and a sequencing artifact. In a later analysis, a clonal expansion index for each public chain was calculated from normalized within-repertoire ranks of inferred template counts. In a later analysis, generation probabilities were computed using a VDJ recombination model fitted to out-of-frame rearrangements, and the results were checked against IGoR. Hypergeometric tests were used in a later analysis to score TCR-TCR, TCR-HLA and TCR-CMV co-occurrence, with a repertoire-size bias correction applied to the TCR pairs. A later analysis estimated false discovery rates by permuting HLA or CMV assignments 20 times. A later analysis grouped co-occurring TCRs with DBSCAN, adding TCRdist sequence similarity when clustering within HLA-allele-positive subsets. Repertoires with fewer than 30,000 or more than 120,000 public chains, plus five repertoires with anomalous nucleotide sharing, were excluded from co-occurrence clustering. In its TCRdb copy, this immuneACCESS table keeps in-frame sequences only and misses some clones. Where compared with another copy, unresolved V genes explain less than half of these, and the others have no known cause. That table supplies the V and J calls and clone size; D and trimming were determined from the DNA. This specimen's table enumerates some 110,000 clones. In total, the top ten clones hold 6.8% of the sample.

Study-wide findings and limitations: In an earlier analysis of some 500 of the donors, most TCR beta V segments appeared in productive rearrangements about 90% or about 30% of the time, broadly matching IMGT annotations. When HLA alleles, especially DR and DQ, strongly co-occurred, TCR associations were difficult to assign to individual alleles. A later genetic analysis reported fewer N-insertions in productive TCRs among donors in an Asian-associated ancestry cluster than the roughly 650-donor mean. A total of 150 to 200 TCR beta chains were listed by the study as associated with cytomegalovirus. A further reported finding was that TCR beta sequences accurately predicted the HLA-A and HLA-B alleles for most subjects in the first cohort. Specific HLA alleles were associated with 18,000 or so TCR beta sequences at a false discovery rate of 0.05 in a later analysis. Because counts were too low, roughly 18 rarely observed V segments, including chromosome 9 orphons, were left out of the earlier analysis of 587 of the donors. Immune exposure information for the cohort was limited to CMV serostatus. Because HLA typing was unavailable for some donors at each locus, only the typed subset was used in association tests. A later analysis found that most CMV-associated TCR beta chains appeared HLA-restricted, with HLA associations seemingly driven largely by CMV exposure. An association between a missense DCLRE1C variant and V-gene and J-gene trimming of TCR beta chains was found in a later genetic analysis and replicated in an independent cohort. Across donors, most TCR sequences were observed very rarely, whereas some public TCRs were present in many individuals. Several of the top co-occurrence clusters appeared to be linked to parvovirus B19, influenza, CMV and Epstein-Barr virus, according to a later analysis. Because the 87-base-pair reads could not distinguish some IMGT-functional V segments, including TRBV6-2 and TRBV6-3, those segments were excluded. The cohort was sequenced for TCR beta chains only, and without alpha or paired-chain data the features that could be detected were limited. It was suggested by the authors that the approach could potentially be generalized to other disease states and immunological phenotypes. Correlated functional status among segregating V segments might reflect linkage disequilibrium, but an unknown experimental factor could not be ruled out. In a later analysis, TCR association rates were found to vary across HLA loci, with the most associated TCRs seen for DRB1 alleles and the fewest for HLA-C alleles. Presence/absence analyses assumed roughly uniform sequencing depth across donors, an assumption that may not hold. Compared with equally common non-associated chains, HLA-associated TCR beta chains in a later analysis were more clonally expanded and had lower generation probabilities. In both the original and validation cohorts, the classifier was reported to diagnose cytomegalovirus status with high specificity and sensitivity. A cluster of highly shared sequence variants was judged likely to represent a technical artifact of the sequencing pipeline. In vitro tests confirmed that three of the cytomegalovirus-associated TCR beta chains recognize cytomegalovirus antigens.

Turning to this clone: Its antigen remains undetermined.

The cohort comprised 710 or so healthy bone marrow donors. At the time of sampling, every cohort member was nominally healthy, though immune exposures that went unrecorded were likely present. The donor was CMV seropositive and belonged to the group of 250 to 300 seropositive cohort members. A peripheral blood sample was collected from each donor, and TCR beta sequencing was performed on peripheral blood mononuclear cells. The Qiagen DNeasy Blood Extraction Kit was used to extract genomic DNA from the blood cell samples. The CDR3 numbers 15 residues from cysteine through phenylalanine. Left in the record is the CDR3 DNA by itself, 45 bases read in frame from the first base. Between the V and J ends, shortened by 2 bases and 1 base respectively, the junction contains 11 bases. From the germline V gene (reference sequence), CDR1 is SEHNR and CDR2 is FQNEAQ.

The receptor comes from a man aged 40-49 years in good health and CMV-seropositive. What was sequenced was PBMCs. Here the chain combines TRBV7-9 and TRBJ1-1; the D gene is unclear. The CDR3 sequence is CASSLTLGRNTEAFF. The DNA is TGTGCCAGCAGCTTAACCCTCGGGAGGAACACTGAAGCTTTCTTT.